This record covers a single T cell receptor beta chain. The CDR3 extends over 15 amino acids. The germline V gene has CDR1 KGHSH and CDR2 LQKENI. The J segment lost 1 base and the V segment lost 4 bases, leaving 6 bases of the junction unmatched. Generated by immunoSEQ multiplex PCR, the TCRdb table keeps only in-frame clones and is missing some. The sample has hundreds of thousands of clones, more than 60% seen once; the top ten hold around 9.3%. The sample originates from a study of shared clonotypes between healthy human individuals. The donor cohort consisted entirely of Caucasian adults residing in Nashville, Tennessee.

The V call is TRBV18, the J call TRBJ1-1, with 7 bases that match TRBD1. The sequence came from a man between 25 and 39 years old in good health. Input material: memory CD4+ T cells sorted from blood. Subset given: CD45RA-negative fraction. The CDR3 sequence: CASSLGGTENTEAFF. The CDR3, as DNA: TGTGCCAGCTCACTCGGGGGGACAGAGAACACTGAAGCTTTCTTT.